This T cell receptor (beta chain) was observed in a study of T cells in localized non-small cell lung cancer. Study-wide results and limits: Median around 60 top-100 tumor clones were shared with paired adjacent lung.

Unmatched junction bases numbered 9, after V lost 6 bases and J lost 2 bases. Germline values: CDR1 SGHAT, CDR2 FQNNGV. CDR3 size: 15 residues. Some clones are missing from TCRdb's copy, which holds only in-frame ones; the method was immunoSEQ multiplex PCR. The sample yields about 24,000 clones, roughly 89% seen once. Of note for this clone: No antigen is known for it.

The sequence was obtained from a man between 40 and 70 years old with stage I squamous cell lung carcinoma. The gene calls are TRBV11-2 and TRBJ2-7; 8 bases are a match to TRBD1. The starting material was peripheral blood, obtained before any cancer treatment. CDR3 coding DNA: TGTGCCAGCAGACCGATCGACAGGGGACCCTACGAGCAGTACTTC. Translating gives CASRPIDRGPYEQYF.